The 4 T cell receptor beta chains in this list originate from one sample, sequenced in a study of shared clonotypes between healthy human individuals. Naive CD8 isolation took CD45RO-negative cells positively selected for CCR7 and excluded terminally differentiated effector memory CD45RA+ cells. Some clones are missing from TCRdb's copy, which holds only in-frame ones; the method was immunoSEQ multiplex PCR. This sample has roughly 590,000 clones, with roughly 96% found just once. The sample consisted of naive CD8+ T cells sorted from blood. Receptors were obtained from a woman aged 25 to 45 in good health.

The rearrangement links TRBV27 to TRBJ2-6, with 9 bases identical to TRBD1. CDR3 length: 16 residues. Germline CDR1 is MNHEY and CDR2 is SMNVEV (reference sequence). The trim removed 6 bases at V and 0 bases at J, leaving 3 bases unmatched. This chain's CDR3 is CASRPTGGSGANVLTF. CDR3 DNA sequence: TGTGCCAGCAGACCGACAGGGGGCTCTGGGGCCAACGTCCTGACTTTC.

This clone was detected once. The CDR3 DNA reads TGTGCCAGCAGTTGGACAGGGAAAGGCTACGAGCAGTACTTC. As protein: CASSWTGKGYEQYF. V is TRBV27 and J is TRBJ2-7; 8 bases align to TRBD1. CDR3 length: 14 amino acids. CDR1 MNHEY and CDR2 SMNVEV come from the germline V gene (reference sequence). V lost 4 bases to trimming and J lost 3 bases; unmatched junction nucleotides: 5.

V and J are TRBV4-1 and TRBJ2-3, with D possibly TRBD1 on 7 matching bases. Per the germline V gene, CDR1 is MGHRA and CDR2 is YSYEKL. The V end lost 4 bases, the J end lost 10 bases, and 24 bases lay between the germline ends. CDR3 length: 16 residues. The CDR3 region is CASSLRGSTAGGPQYF. The CDR3 DNA sequence: TGCGCCAGCAGCCTTCGGGGTAGCACCGCAGGGGGGCCGCAGTATTTT.

This sequence joins TRBV27 and TRBJ2-7; D might be TRBD2 (6 bases). The CDR3 consists of 13 residues. V was pared by 10 bases and J by 0 bases, with 13 bases between. Germline assignment: CDR1 MNHEY and CDR2 SMNVEV (reference sequence). DNA of the CDR3: TGTGCCACCGCGGCGGACTACTCCTACGAGCAGTACTTC. It specifies CATAADYSYEQYF.